This T cell receptor (beta chain) comes out of a study of OX40 agonist ivuxolimab in advanced cancers. Autoimmune disease history or systemic immunosuppression disqualified patients. At cycle 4 day 1, cycle 7 day 1, and baseline, blood was sampled. Assay used: immunoSEQ multiplex PCR; TCRdb lists only in-frame clones, some missing. The profile shows roughly 95,000 clones, under 90% of them singletons. With 1 base removed from V and 7 bases from J, the gap between germline ends came to 8 bases. Germline CDR1 SGHNT, CDR2 YENEEA. The length of the CDR3 is 13 residues. V and J are TRBV11-3 and TRBJ2-1, with no clear D. Sequenced material: CD4+ or CD8+ T cells sorted from blood, taken in a trial of the OX40 agonist ivuxolimab. The receptor's source is an adult with an advanced solid tumor such as melanoma, head and neck, liver or kidney cancer. Here the CDR3 reads CASSLGPRNEQFF. The CDR3 nucleotides read TGTGCCAGCAGCTTAGGTCCGAGAAATGAGCAGTTCTTC.